Described below is a single TCR beta chain sequence and its context. TCRdb keeps only in-frame clones here, not all; method: immunoSEQ multiplex PCR. Among about 220,000 clones listed, about 89% were seen once. The data originate from a study of cytomegalovirus exposure and HLA in healthy donors. CDR1 PRHDT and CDR2 FYEKMQ come from the germline V gene (reference sequence). CDR3 length: 18 amino acids. Trimming removed 3 bases from V and 0 bases from J; junction bases left unmatched: 7. V is TRBV13 and J is TRBJ1-6; 8 nucleotides agree with TRBD1. The TCR comes from a woman aged 18 to 35 in good health and CMV-seronegative. Sequencing was done on a sample of PBMCs. As DNA, the CDR3 is TGTGCCAGCAGCTTGACCGGGACAGGTAGCTCCTATAATTCACCCCTCCACTTT. Residues: CASSLTGTGSSYNSPLHF.